This T cell receptor beta chain emerged from a study of blood T cell repertoires in COVID-19. Here immunoSEQ multiplex PCR was the method, and the copy in TCRdb shows in-frame clones only, minus some. The sample includes about 89,000 clones, approximately 90% seen only once; the top ten take about 0.51%. The specimen was peripheral blood. The TCR was taken from a man between 60 and 75 years old with acute or convalescent COVID-19.

The CDR3 is CASTTGLAGGNEQFF. CDR3 DNA sequence: TGTGCCAGTACTACGGGACTAGCGGGAGGAAATGAGCAGTTCTTC. The rearrangement joins TRBV19 to TRBJ2-1; 15 bases agree with TRBD2. This CDR3 spans 15 amino acids. The germline V gene has CDR1 LNHDA and CDR2 SQIVND (reference sequence). Unmatched junction bases numbered 5, after V lost 7 bases and J lost 7 bases.